A selection of T cell receptor beta chains follows, all from one sample in a study of T cells in Graves' hyperthyroidism and ophthalmopathy. Each CDR3 protein gets one entry after TCRdb re-called the multiplex PCR reads with MiXCR. The sample has 250,000 to 300,000 distinct CDR3 sequences, around 15% seen once. Input material: blood. The receptor set was obtained from a woman aged 40 to 50 with Graves' hyperthyroidism. Each CDR3 is given with its conserved first and last residue. D genes are given only for firm matches. Some rows mark clone size as missing; the rest say once, few, many or name a class of expanded clone.

TRBJ1-5 13 TRBV7-9 . . TGTGCCAGCAGCCTCGTCGGCAATCAGCCCCGGCATTTT CASSLVGNQPRHF
TRBJ2-7 14 TRBV11-3 . many TGTGCCAGCAGCTTAGTGGCAGGGACTTACGAGCAGTACTTC CASSLVAGTYEQYF
TRBJ1-4 14 TRBV28 TRBD1 . TGTGCCAGCAGTTTGTGGACAGGGTATGAAAAACTGTTTTTT CASSLWTGYEKLFF
TRBJ2-2 16 TRBV5-1 TRBD1 few TGCGCCAGCAGCCCGGGACAGGGGGGCCGGGCCGGGGAGCTGTTTTTT CASSPGQGGRAGELFF
TRBJ2-7 13 TRBV10-2 . . TGCGCCAGCAGGACAGGTCAATCCTACGAGCAGTACTTC CASRTGQSYEQYF
TRBJ2-5 13 TRBV2 . many TGTGCCAGCAGTTACCGGGATCAAGAGACCCAGTACTTC CASSYRDQETQYF
TRBJ1-5 15 TRBV10-3 TRBD1 . TGTGCCTATGCCGGGACAGGGGAGGGCAATCAGCCCCAGCATTTT CAYAGTGEGNQPQHF
TRBJ2-2 16 TRBV5-1 TRBD2 few TGCGCCAGCAGCTCTGGACTAGCGGAGAACACCGGGGAGCTGTTTTTT CASSSGLAENTGELFF
TRBJ2-7 15 TRBV28 . few TGTGCCAGCAGTGGGACATCTCTTGGGGCTTACGAGCAGTACTTC CASSGTSLGAYEQYF
TRBJ2-7 13 TRBV20-1 . many TGCAGTGCTAGAGATATGGGGGCTGGGGAGCAGTACTTC CSARDMGAGEQYF
TRBJ2-7 14 TRBV27 TRBD1 . TGTGCCAGCAGTTGGACAGGGGGTCCCTACGAGCAGTACTTC CASSWTGGPYEQYF
TRBJ1-2 14 TRBV19 . many TGTGCCAGTAGGGACCAGGCTGGTTTCTATGGCTACACCTTC CASRDQAGFYGYTF
TRBJ1-1 13 TRBV2 TRBD1 many TGTGCCAGCAGGGGACAGGTTGGCACTGAAGCTTTCTTT CASRGQVGTEAFF
TRBJ2-5 14 TRBV20-1 TRBD2 few TGCAGTGCTAGACCGAGCGGGAGCACGGAGACCCAGTACTTC CSARPSGSTETQYF
TRBJ2-1 13 TRBV11-2 . . TGTGCCAGCAGCATTACCACAGGGAGTGAGCAGTTCTTC CASSITTGSEQFF
TRBJ2-5 15 TRBV11-2 TRBD1 many TGTGCCAGCAGCTTACAGGGGGCAGAGGGAGAGACCCAGTACTTC CASSLQGAEGETQYF
TRBJ2-7 11 TRBV4-1 . few TGCGCCAGCAGCCAAGGTGGCCAGCAGTACTTC CASSQGGQQYF
TRBJ1-2 12 TRBV28 TRBD1 . TGTGCCAGCAAGGACAGGGAGCACGGCCACACCTTC CASKDREHGHTF
TRBJ1-6 12 TRBV5-1 . . TGCGCCAGCAGCTTGGATAGGTCACCCCTCCACTTT CASSLDRSPLHF
TRBJ1-2 15 TRBV7-9 . few TGTGCCAGCAGCTTAGACGCGGAACTACTCTATGGCTACACCTTC CASSLDAELLYGYTF
TRBJ2-7 15 TRBV7-9 TRBD2 many TGTGCCAGCAGCTATACGACTAGCAACTCCTACGAGCAGTACTTC CASSYTTSNSYEQYF
TRBJ2-1 16 TRBV7-8 TRBD2 many TGTGCCAGCAGCTTCGGGACTAGCGGGATGGTGGATGAGCAGTTCTTC CASSFGTSGMVDEQFF
TRBJ1-1 13 TRBV7-9 . many TGTGCCAGCAGCACTCCAGGGGCCACTGAAGCTTTCTTT CASSTPGATEAFF
TRBJ2-7 13 TRBV10-3 . . TGTGCCATCAGTATGGGTAGTGTTGACGAGCAGTACTTC CAISMGSVDEQYF
TRBJ2-1 16 TRBV2 TRBD2 . TGTGCCAGCCAGTGGGCTAGCGGGAGTCACGACAATGAGCAGTTCTTC CASQWASGSHDNEQFF
TRBJ2-3 13 TRBV6-4 . few TGTGCCAGCAGTGACTCTCCCGCAGATACGCAGTATTTT CASSDSPADTQYF
TRBJ2-5 14 TRBV28 . many TGTGCCAGTCAAACTCCGGCGGTAAAGTGGACCCAGTACTTC CASQTPAVKWTQYF
TRBJ2-6 16 TRBV3-1 . many TGTGCCAGCAGCCTTCGGGGGAAATCTGGGGCCAACGTCCTGACTTTC CASSLRGKSGANVLTF
TRBJ2-5 14 TRBV5-1 . many TGCGCCAGCAGTCGTCAGGAGAGCCAAGAGACCCAGTACTTC CASSRQESQETQYF
TRBJ1-4 13 TRBV11-3 . . TGTGCCAGCAGCTTAATTTTTGGTGAAAAACTGTTTTTT CASSLIFGEKLFF
TRBJ2-3 15 TRBV28 . many TGTGCCAGCAGTTCCTCCTTCCTAAGTCCAGATACGCAGTATTTT CASSSSFLSPDTQYF
TRBJ2-7 11 TRBV5-1 . many TGCGCCAGCAAGGAAGACTACGAGCAGTACTTC CASKEDYEQYF
TRBJ1-1 15 TRBV7-8 TRBD1 . TGTGCCAGCAGCTTAAGACAGGGGACCAACACTGAAGCTTTCTTT CASSLRQGTNTEAFF